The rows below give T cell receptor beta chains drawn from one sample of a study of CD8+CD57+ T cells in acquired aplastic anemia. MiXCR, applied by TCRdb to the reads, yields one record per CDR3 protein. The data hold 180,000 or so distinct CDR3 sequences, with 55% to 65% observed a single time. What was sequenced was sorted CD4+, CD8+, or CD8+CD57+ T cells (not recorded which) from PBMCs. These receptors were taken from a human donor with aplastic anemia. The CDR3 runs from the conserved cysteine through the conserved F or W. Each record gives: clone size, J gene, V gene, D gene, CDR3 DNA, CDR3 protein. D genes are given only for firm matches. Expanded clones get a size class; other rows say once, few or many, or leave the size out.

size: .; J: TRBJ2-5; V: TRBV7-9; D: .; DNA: TGTGCCAGCAGCTTAACTCAACGCGGAGAGACCCAGTACTTC; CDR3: CASSLTQRGETQYF
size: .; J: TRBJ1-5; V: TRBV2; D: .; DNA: TGTGCCAGCAGCGCGGACACGTATAGCAATCAGCCCCAGCATTTT; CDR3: CASSADTYSNQPQHF
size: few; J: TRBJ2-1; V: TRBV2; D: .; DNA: TGTGCCAGCCAGAGAGGATGGGACGCTAGGACTGAGCAGTTCTTC; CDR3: CASQRGWDARTEQFF
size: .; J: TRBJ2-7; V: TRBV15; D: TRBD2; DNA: TGTGCCACCAGCAGCTTGTGGCGGGGGAACGAGCAGTACTTC; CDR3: CATSSLWRGNEQYF
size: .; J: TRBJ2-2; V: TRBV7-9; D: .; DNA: TGTGCCAGCTCACCACGGACCCAGACCGGGGAGCTGTTTTTT; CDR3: CASSPRTQTGELFF
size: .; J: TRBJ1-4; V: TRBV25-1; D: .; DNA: TGTGCCAGCAGTGAGATGGGGAAGGAAAAACTGTTTTTT; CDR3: CASSEMGKEKLFF
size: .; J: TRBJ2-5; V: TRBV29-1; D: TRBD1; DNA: TGCAGCGGCAGGACAGGGGGCCAGGAGACCCAGTACTTC; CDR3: CSGRTGGQETQYF
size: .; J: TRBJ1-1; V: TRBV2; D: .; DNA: TGTGCCAGCAGTGAAGTACGGGGGAGTGAAGATGAAGCTTTCTTT; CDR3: CASSEVRGSEDEAFF
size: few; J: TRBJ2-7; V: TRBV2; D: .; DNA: TGTGCCAGCAGTGACACGGGAGACCAGCAGTACTTC; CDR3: CASSDTGDQQYF
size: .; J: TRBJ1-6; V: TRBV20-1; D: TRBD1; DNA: TGCAGTGCCACCTGGACAGGCCCGGGTTCACCCCTCCACTTT; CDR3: CSATWTGPGSPLHF
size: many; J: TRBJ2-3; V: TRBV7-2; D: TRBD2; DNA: TGTGCCAGCAGCTCGCCGGGACTAGCCTCCCCAGATACGCAGTATTTT; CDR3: CASSSPGLASPDTQYF
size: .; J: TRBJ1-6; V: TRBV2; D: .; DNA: TGTGCCAGCAAGCGGGGGGCGTCCTCCTATAATTCACCCCTCCACTTT; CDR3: CASKRGASSYNSPLHF
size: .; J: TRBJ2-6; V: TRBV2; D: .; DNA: TGTGCCAGCAGTGACGGAGGTTACAACGTCCTGACTTTC; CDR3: CASSDGGYNVLTF
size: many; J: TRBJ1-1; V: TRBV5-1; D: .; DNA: TGCGCCAGCAGCTTGGCATCTGGTGAAGCTTTCTTT; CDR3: CASSLASGEAFF
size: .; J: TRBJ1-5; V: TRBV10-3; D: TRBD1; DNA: TGTGCCATCAGGGGGGGACAGGGTAGCAATCAGCCCCAGCATTTT; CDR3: CAIRGGQGSNQPQHF
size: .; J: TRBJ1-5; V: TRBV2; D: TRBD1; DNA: TGTGCCAGCAGTGAAGAGACAGGGCCCAATCAGCCCCAGCATTTT; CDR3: CASSEETGPNQPQHF
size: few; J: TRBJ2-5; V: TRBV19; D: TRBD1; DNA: TGTGCCAGTAGGGACAGGGGAAGAGAGACCCAGTACTTC; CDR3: CASRDRGRETQYF
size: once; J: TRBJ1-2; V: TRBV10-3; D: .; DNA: TGTGCCATCAGTGATTACCCGGACAGAAACTATGGCTACACCTTC; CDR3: CAISDYPDRNYGYTF
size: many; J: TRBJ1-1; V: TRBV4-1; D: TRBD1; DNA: TGCGCCAGCAGCCCCCTAGGACAGGGTGGAGCTGAAGCTTTCTTT; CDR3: CASSPLGQGGAEAFF
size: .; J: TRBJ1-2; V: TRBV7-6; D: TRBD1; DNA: TGTGCCAGCAGCTCCCTCACAGGGGGCGCGTATGGCTACACCTTC; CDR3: CASSSLTGGAYGYTF
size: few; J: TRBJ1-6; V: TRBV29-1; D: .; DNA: TGCAGCGTTGCGGCGGACCAAAATTCACCCCTCCACTTT; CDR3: CSVAADQNSPLHF
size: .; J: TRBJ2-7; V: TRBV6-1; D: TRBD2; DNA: TGTGCCAGCAGCGGGGGGGACGGCTACGAGCAGTACTTC; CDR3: CASSGGDGYEQYF
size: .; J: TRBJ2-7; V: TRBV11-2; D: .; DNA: TGTGCCAGCAGCTTAGATCCTAGCGTTTACTTCTACGAGCAGTACTTC; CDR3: CASSLDPSVYFYEQYF
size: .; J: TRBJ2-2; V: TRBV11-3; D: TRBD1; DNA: TGTGCCAGCAGCTTAGGGACAGGGATACCCGAGGGCACCGGGGAGCTGTTTTTT; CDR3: CASSLGTGIPEGTGELFF
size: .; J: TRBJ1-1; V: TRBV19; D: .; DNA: TGTGCCAGTACCACTAGTCCGAACACTGAAGCTTTCTTT; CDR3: CASTTSPNTEAFF
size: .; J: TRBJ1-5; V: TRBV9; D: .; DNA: TGTGCCAGCAGCGTAGACAGGGAGCCCCAGCATTTT; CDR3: CASSVDREPQHF
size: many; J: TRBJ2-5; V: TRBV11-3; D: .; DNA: TGTGCCAGCAGCCCCGTGGACCAAGAGACCCAGTACTTC; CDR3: CASSPVDQETQYF
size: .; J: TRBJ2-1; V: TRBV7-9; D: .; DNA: TGCGCCAGCAAGGGGATTTGGGGTGAGCAGTTCTTC; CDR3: CASKGIWGEQFF
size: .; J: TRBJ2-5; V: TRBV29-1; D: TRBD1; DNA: TGCAGCGTTGAAGAGGACAGGGGCTGGATGGCCCAGTACTTC; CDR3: CSVEEDRGWMAQYF
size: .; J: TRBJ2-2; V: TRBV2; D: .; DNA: TGTGCCCCACGGACGGAGAACACCGGGGAGCTGTTTTTT; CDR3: CAPRTENTGELFF
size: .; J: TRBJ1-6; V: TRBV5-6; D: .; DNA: TGTGCCAGCAGTTACTCGAGGGAACCCCTCCACTTC; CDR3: CASSYSREPLHF
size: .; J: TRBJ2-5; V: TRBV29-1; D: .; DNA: TGCAGCGTTTTGGACCGCCAGCAAGAGACCCAGTACTTC; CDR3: CSVLDRQQETQYF
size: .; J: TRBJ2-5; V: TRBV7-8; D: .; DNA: TGTGCCAGCAGCCCCCGTGGGGAGGTATCGACCCAGTACTTC; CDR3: CASSPRGEVSTQYF
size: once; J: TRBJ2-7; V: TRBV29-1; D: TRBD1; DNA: TGCAGCGTTGAAGGGGGGGACAGGGGTTACGAGCAGTACTTC; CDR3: CSVEGGDRGYEQYF
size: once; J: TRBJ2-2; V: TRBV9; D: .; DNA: TGTGCCAGCAGTTTTCGGACAGAGGGCATCGGGGAGCTGTTTTTT; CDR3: CASSFRTEGIGELFF
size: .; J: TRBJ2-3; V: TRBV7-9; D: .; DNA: TGTGCCAGCAGCTCGGAGGGGACAGCTTGGAATGAGCAGTATTTT; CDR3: CASSSEGTAWNEQYF
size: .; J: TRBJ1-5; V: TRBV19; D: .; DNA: TGTGCCAGTGGGACGGGAGGCAATCAGCCCCAGCATTTT; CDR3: CASGTGGNQPQHF
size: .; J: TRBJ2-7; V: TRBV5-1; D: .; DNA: TGCGCCAGCAGCCCCACAAGGGGGAGGGGAGACGAGCAGTACTTC; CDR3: CASSPTRGRGDEQYF
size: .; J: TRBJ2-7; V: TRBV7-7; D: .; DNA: TGTGCTAGCAGCGGAGGTATAACCTACGAGCAGTACTTC; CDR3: CASSGGITYEQYF
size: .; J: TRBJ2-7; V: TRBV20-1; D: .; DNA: TGCAGTGCTAGAAGGGCCGAAGACTACGAGCAGTACTTC; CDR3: CSARRAEDYEQYF
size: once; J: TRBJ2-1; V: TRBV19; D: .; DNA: TGTGCCAGTAGTTCGAGGGGAGAGCCATACAATGAGCAGTTCTTC; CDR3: CASSSRGEPYNEQFF
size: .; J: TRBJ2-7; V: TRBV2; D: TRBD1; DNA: TGTGCCAGCAGCCCGGGGACAGTTTCCTACGAGCAGCACTTC; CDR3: CASSPGTVSYEQHF
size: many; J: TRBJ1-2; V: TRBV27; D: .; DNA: TGTGCCAGCAGTTCGGGGACGTCCTATGGCTACACCTTC; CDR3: CASSSGTSYGYTF
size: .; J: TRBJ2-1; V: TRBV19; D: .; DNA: TGTGCCAGTAGTATAGCCGTTGTTAATGAGCAGTTCTTC; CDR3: CASSIAVVNEQFF
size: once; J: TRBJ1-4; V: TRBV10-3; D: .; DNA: TGTGCCATCAAGAGGGACGAAGAGGAAAAACTGTTTTTT; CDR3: CAIKRDEEEKLFF
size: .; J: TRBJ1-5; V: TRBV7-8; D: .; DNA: TGTGCCAGCAGCCGGGACTTAAGTCAGCCCCAGCATTTT; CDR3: CASSRDLSQPQHF
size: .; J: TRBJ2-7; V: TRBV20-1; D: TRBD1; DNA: TGCAGTGTCGCCACCCGGGACAGGGGATCCTACGAGCAGTACTTC; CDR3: CSVATRDRGSYEQYF